These 5 T cell receptor beta chains were sequenced from one sample in a study of beta chain features in type 1 diabetes. TCRB transcripts that were expressed got sequenced, as all of the isolated RNA had been reverse transcribed. TCRdb's copy holds only in-frame clones and misses some; the assay was immunoSEQ multiplex PCR. The table lists over 150,000 clones, about 13% of them singletons. Input material: central memory CD4+ T cells from blood. The source of these receptors is a woman in her late teens or twenties in good health.

The chain uses TRBV25-1 and TRBJ1-1; the match to TRBD1 covers 8 bases. The germline V gene has CDR1 MGHDK and CDR2 SYGVNS. This CDR3 is 13 amino acids long. V was clipped by 3 bases and J by 11 bases; unmatched bases: 8. CDR3 sequence: CASSDRRTGNAFF. The CDR3 DNA follows: TGTGCCAGCAGTGATAGGAGGACAGGGAATGCTTTCTTT.

The V and J genes are TRBV27 and TRBJ2-7; 9 positions match TRBD2. CDR1 MNHEY and CDR2 SMNVEV come from the germline V gene (reference sequence). V dropped 6 bases and J dropped 2; count of bases not matched to a gene: 14. The CDR3 is 17 amino acids. The CDR3 bases are TGTGCCAGCAGGGGGTGGAGGGCGGGAGGGCGAGCCTACGAGCAGTACTTC. Amino acid sequence: CASRGWRAGGRAYEQYF.

V usage is TRBV7-2 and J usage is TRBJ2-7; 8 bases align to TRBD2. Germline V gene lookup returns CDR1 SGHTA and CDR2 FQGNSA. The CDR3 length is 15 residues. The V segment lost 4 bases and the J segment 2 bases; nucleotides outside the gene matches: 7. The chain's CDR3 is CASSSSSGRAYEQYF. CDR3 in DNA: TGTGCCAGCAGCTCCTCGAGCGGGAGAGCCTACGAGCAGTACTTC.

This clone has only a few counts. Other DNA sequences in this specimen translate into the identical CDR3. The chain carries TRBV5-1 and TRBJ2-5; 9 bases are a match to TRBD1. Germline trimming cut 4 bases from V and 2 bases from J; bases unmatched to any gene: 6. Germline V CDR1 and CDR2: SGHRS, YFSETQ. The CDR3 extends over 15 amino acids. CDR3 nucleotide sequence: TGCGCCAGCAGCCTAGGAGACAGGGGGCAAGAGACCCAGTACTTC. It is translated as CASSLGDRGQETQYF.

The gene calls are TRBV9 and TRBJ2-2; 7 positions match TRBD2. The CDR3 spans 16 residues. Germline V gives CDR1 SGDLS, CDR2 YYNGEE. After removal of 6 bases from V and 0 bases from J, the junction contained 8 bases not matched to a gene. The DNA of the CDR3 is TGTGCCAGCACCCCGCGGGGGAACTCGAACACCGGGGAGCTGTTTTTT. As protein: CASTPRGNSNTGELFF.